A selection of T cell receptor beta chains follows, all from one sample in a study of Ad26.COV2.S vaccination and SARS-CoV-2 variants. Repertoires were generated with immunoSEQ multiplex PCR, while TCRdb's copy carries only in-frame clones and drops some. The repertoire includes fewer than 800,000 clones, around 89% of them detected once, and around 1.5% sits in the top ten. This specimen consisted of peripheral blood, obtained in a trial of Ad26.COV2.S vaccine versus placebo. These receptor sequences come from a person between 18 and 65 years old who received the Ad26.COV2.S COVID-19 vaccine or a placebo. CDR3s include the opening cysteine and the closing phenylalanine or tryptophan. A D gene is named only where the DNA matches it firmly. The size entry is marked missing in some rows and otherwise reads once, few, many or a size class.

D | J | V | size | DNA | CDR3
TRBD1 | TRBJ2-1 | TRBV3-1/TRBV3-2 | . | TGTGCCAGCAGCCAGCATGGACAGGGGGCGAGATACAATGAGCAGTTCTTC | CASSQHGQGARYNEQFF
. | TRBJ2-5 | TRBV6-2/TRBV6-3 | . | TGTGCCAGCAGTTACTCGGTGGAGACCCAGTACTTC | CASSYSVETQYF
. | TRBJ1-2 | TRBV7-2 | . | TGTGCCAGCAGCTTTCCGGGAACCTATGGCTACACCTTC | CASSFPGTYGYTF
. | TRBJ1-2 | TRBV9 | . | TGTGCCAGCAGCGTAGACGCGGTACCCTATGGCTACACCTTC | CASSVDAVPYGYTF
. | TRBJ2-2 | TRBV19 | . | TGTGCCACCCTAAAGGGGACCGGGGAGCTGTTTTTT | CATLKGTGELFF
TRBD1 | TRBJ2-5 | TRBV7-2 | once | TGTGCCAGCAGCTCCCCGGACAGGGGACAAGAGACCCAGTACTTC | CASSSPDRGQETQYF
TRBD2 | TRBJ2-3 | TRBV10-3 | . | TGTGCCATCAGTGTCGGGACTAGCGTCGATACGCAGTATTTT | CAISVGTSVDTQYF
. | TRBJ1-4 | TRBV2 | . | TGTGCCAGCAGTGACTGGGGCGCCGGGGGGCTGTTTTTT | CASSDWGAGGLFF
TRBD1 | TRBJ2-1 | TRBV5-4 | once | TGTGCCACCCTAAACCCGGGACAGTTACCTTACAATGAGCAGTTCTTC | CATLNPGQLPYNEQFF
. | TRBJ1-1 | TRBV3-1/TRBV3-2 | . | TGTGCCAGCAGGATACAGGGCGCTGAAGCTTTCTTT | CASRIQGAEAFF
. | TRBJ1-4 | TRBV6-6 | . | TGTGCCAGCAGTCTAACATCCCGGGACCAACTCTGGGGGCTTTATAGCGCAACTAATGAAAAACTGTTTTTT | CASSLTSRDQLWGLYSATNEKLFF
TRBD1 | TRBJ2-2 | TRBV18 | . | TGTGCCAGCTCGCCTCAGGGGGTAGGCGCCGGGGAGCTGTTTTTT | CASSPQGVGAGELFF
TRBD1 | TRBJ1-1 | TRBV3-1/TRBV3-2 | . | TGTGCCAGCAGCCAAGAGCCAGGGGGCTGGAACACTGAAGCTTTCTTT | CASSQEPGGWNTEAFF
. | TRBJ2-7 | TRBV7-2 | . | TGTGCCAGCAGCTCACGGACGGGATTCTCCTACGAGCAGTACTTC | CASSSRTGFSYEQYF
TRBD2 | TRBJ2-1 | TRBV6-5 | . | TGTGCCAGCACCCCCAGAGCGGGAGTCTACAATGAGCAGTTCTTC | CASTPRAGVYNEQFF
TRBD1 | TRBJ2-5 | TRBV3-1/TRBV3-2 | . | TGTGCCAGCAGCCGGGACAGGGTAACGAAGACCCAGTACTTC | CASSRDRVTKTQYF
. | TRBJ1-5 | TRBV7-9 | . | TGTGCCAGCAGCTTGGTCAGCCTCTTTAATCAGCCCCAGCATTTT | CASSLVSLFNQPQHF
. | TRBJ1-1 | TRBV10-2 | . | TGCGCCAGCAGATATGGGGAGAACACTGAAGCTTTCTTT | CASRYGENTEAFF
TRBD2 | TRBJ2-6 | TRBV14 | . | TGTGCCACTAGCGGGGGAAGCTCTGGGGCCAACGTCCTGACTTTC | CATSGGSSGANVLTF
. | TRBJ1-2 | TRBV19 | . | TGTGCCAGTAGTATCCGGGGGAACTATGGCTACACCTTC | CASSIRGNYGYTF
. | TRBJ1-2 | TRBV2 | . | TGTGCCAGCAGTTCTACACAGACCGCGCCATATGGCTACACCTTC | CASSSTQTAPYGYTF